The 3 T cell receptor beta chains in this list originate from one sample, sequenced in a study of human T cells and chemical hapten exposure. TCRdb reprocessed the RACE reads with MiXCR, giving one entry per CDR3 protein. The sample contains 150,000 to 200,000 distinct CDR3 sequences, roughly a quarter of which appear only once. Time point described: patch test 3, about 24 weeks after DPC sensitization. The treatment here: therapeutic diphenylcyclopropenone sensitization with weekly scalp DPC. This specimen was whole blood, taken in connection with sensitization to the hapten diphenylcyclopropenone (DPC). Receptors originate from a woman aged 40 to 49 with alopecia areata. Some clones in this sample may be carry-over from other donors' samples.

This clonotype was seen a handful of times. The chain is built from TRBV6-5 and TRBJ1-6; possible D gene TRBD1, 6 bases. Germline V gives CDR1 MNHEY, CDR2 SVGAGI. Trimming cost V 6 bases and J 5 bases, with 11 bases left between them. The CDR3 has 14 residues. The CDR3 sequence is CASSRTGNNSPLHF. As DNA, the CDR3 is TGTGCCAGCAGCCGTACAGGGAATAATTCACCCCTCCACTTT.

There are a few counts of this clonotype. The CDR3, as DNA: TGTGCCAGCAGTTTAGCCAGGAGGACAGATACGCAGTATTTT. Its protein product is CASSLARRTDTQYF. The chain joins TRBV28 to TRBJ2-3; D might be TRBD2 (5 bases). V dropped 2 bases and J dropped 3 bases, with 9 bases sitting between them. CDR3 size: 14 residues. CDR1 and CDR2 from the germline V gene are MDHEN and SYDVKM.

The V call is TRBV29-1, the J call TRBJ1-2, with a tentative D call TRBD1 (5 bases). CDR1 is SQVTM and CDR2 is ANQGSEA in the germline V gene. The CDR3 is 14 amino acids. Trimming left V 6 bases short and J 8 bases short, with 22 bases between. The CDR3 here is CSVSGSSPRGGYTF. The DNA for the CDR3 is TGCAGCGTCAGTGGAAGTAGCCCCCGGGGCGGCTACACCTTC.